Listed here are 14 T cell receptor beta chains from one sample, sequenced in a study of blood T cells in healthy people across ages. Primed by a sample-barcoded 5' primer and a J-beta primer mix, a second PCR proceeded for 7 to 11 cycles. One entry per CDR3 protein results from TCRdb running MiXCR on the 5' RACE reads. The table shows hundreds of thousands of distinct CDR3 sequences, with around 54% occurring only once. Sequences were obtained from blood. These receptors all stem from a man aged 55 to 70 in good health.

This clonotype was detected a few times. This sequence joins TRBV4-2 and TRBJ1-4; D ambiguous. Between the trimmed V and J ends, which lost 2 bases and 3 bases, there was a span of 10 bases. Germline-derived CDR1 and CDR2 are LGHNA and YNFKEQ. This CDR3 contains 15 residues. DNA of the CDR3: TGTGCCAGCAGCCAACAGTTCGGGGCTAATGAAAAACTGTTTTTT. Translation gives CASSQQFGANEKLFF.

The genes are TRBV7-9 and TRBJ1-5, with D uncertain. The CDR3 length is 14 residues. The V end lost 5 bases, the J end lost 0 bases, and 8 bases lay between the germline ends. Germline V gene sequence: CDR1 SEHNR, CDR2 FQNEAQ (reference sequence). CDR3 in amino acids: CASSPGGSNQPQHF. In DNA, the CDR3 is TGTGCCAGCAGCCCAGGAGGTAGCAATCAGCCCCAGCATTTT. The variable domain in full, completed from reference TRBV7-9 and TRBJ1-5, reads DTGVSQNPRHKITKRGQNVTFRCDPISEHNRLYWYRQTLGQGPEFLTYFQNEAQLEKSRLLSDRFSAERPKGSFSTLEIQRTEQGDSAMYLCASSPGGSNQPQHFGDGTRLSIL.

This clonotype has more than one count but fewer than ten. The chain recombines TRBV5-1 with TRBJ2-3; possibly TRBD2 for D (6 bases). The CDR3 consists of 16 residues. CDR1 and CDR2 from the germline V gene are SGHRS and YFSETQ. Between the trimmed V and J ends, which lost 0 bases and 2 bases, there was a span of 13 bases. CDR3 sequence (DNA): TGCGCCAGCAGCTTGGAGGGGAGGAGTGCCACAGATACGCAGTATTTT. This sequence encodes CASSLEGRSATDTQYF.

V usage is TRBV12-3 or TRBV12-4 and J usage is TRBJ1-2; no clear D. The CDR3 extends over 13 amino acids. Trimming cost V 7 bases and J 4 bases, with 13 bases left between them. CDR3 DNA sequence: TGTGCCAGCACCCCCGGGGTGAGCTATGGCTACACCTTC. Encoded protein: CASTPGVSYGYTF.

The chain links TRBV6-5 to TRBJ2-1; D call uncertain. The CDR3 totals 14 residues. Looked up from germline, CDR1 is MNHEY and CDR2 is SVGAGI. Trimming left V 0 bases short and J 0 bases short, with 3 bases between. DNA for the CDR3: TGTGCCAGCAGTTACTCGGACTCCTACAATGAGCAGTTCTTC. Amino acid sequence: CASSYSDSYNEQFF.

The chain links TRBV10-2 to TRBJ1-4; D gene unclear. V was cut by 0 bases and J by 15 bases, with 14 bases left in between. The CDR3 covers 13 residues. Per the germline V gene, CDR1 is WSHSY and CDR2 is SAAADI. The CDR3 region is CASSESLAGRVFF. CDR3 coding DNA: TGCGCCAGCAGTGAGTCGTTGGCCGGAAGAGTGTTTTTT.

V gene TRBV5-1 combines with J gene TRBJ1-2, with TRBD1 as a possible D gene (5 bases). The CDR3 contains 18 residues. The V gene lost 0 bases and the J gene lost 2 bases, with 20 bases spanning the gap. Germline CDR1 and CDR2: SGHRS and YFSETQ. This chain's CDR3 is CASSLEGRGTEINYGYTF. DNA for the CDR3: TGCGCCAGCAGCTTGGAGGGCCGGGGGACCGAAATCAACTATGGCTACACCTTC.

This clonotype was counted between two and nine times. This chain connects TRBV10-3 to TRBJ1-6; TRBD1 agrees at 9 bases. The CDR3 loop spans 13 amino acids. V lost 7 bases to trimming and J lost 10 bases; unmatched junction nucleotides: 5. CDR1 ENHRY and CDR2 SYGVKD come from the germline V gene. This CDR3 is CAIKPGQGSPLHF. The CDR3 region has the DNA TGTGCCATCAAGCCGGGACAGGGATCACCCCTCCACTTT.

This clonotype was found once. J is TRBJ2-3 and V is TRBV9, with 9 positions matching TRBD2. The trim removed 2 bases at V and 6 bases at J, leaving 4 bases unmatched. Germline values: CDR1 SGDLS, CDR2 YYNGEE. This CDR3 comprises 14 residues. The CDR3 DNA reads as TGTGCCAGCAGCGTCGGACTAGCGTCGGATACGCAGTATTTT. Amino acids: CASSVGLASDTQYF.

The chain couples TRBV2 to TRBJ1-3; D possibly corresponds to TRBD1 (5 bases). The ends were cut back, 6 bases at V and 0 bases at J, with 18 bases in the middle. There are 17 residues in the CDR3. Per the germline V gene, CDR1 is SNHLY and CDR2 is FYNNEI. The CDR3 nucleotides are TGTGCCAGCAGCCCTAAGGGGCCCCTTCACTCTGGAAACACCATATATTTT. It encodes CASSPKGPLHSGNTIYF.

This rearrangement joins TRBV15 to TRBJ2-1; D perhaps matches TRBD2 (5 bases). The V and J ends lost 0 bases and 2 bases respectively, with 8 bases between them. CDR1 is LNHNV, CDR2 YYDKDF, per germline (reference sequence). The CDR3 covers 15 residues. The CDR3 nucleotides are TGTGCCACCAGCAGAGATCCCGGGGCCTACAATGAGCAGTTCTTC. Protein product: CATSRDPGAYNEQFF.

This chain uses TRBV18 with TRBJ2-3; D is uncertain. Trimming pared 6 bases from V and 0 bases from J, leaving 19 bases between. This CDR3 region has 17 residues. Germline V CDR1 and CDR2: KGHSH, LQKENI. CDR3 sequence: CASSRAGETSSTDTQYF. Written as DNA, the CDR3 is TGTGCCAGCTCCCGGGCAGGAGAAACCTCTAGCACAGATACGCAGTATTTT.

This clonotype was observed a handful of times. This chain joins TRBV20-1 and TRBJ2-1; 8 bases match TRBD2. Germline trimming cut 3 bases from V and 2 bases from J; bases unmatched to any gene: 3. The CDR3 is made up of 14 amino acids. The germline V gene encodes CDR1 DFQATT and CDR2 SNEGSKA (reference sequence). The DNA for the CDR3 is TGCAGTGCTAGCGGGGGGGGCACCTACAATGAGCAGTTCTTC. Its protein product is CSASGGGTYNEQFF.

This clonotype was detected a few times. The J gene is TRBJ2-3, the V gene TRBV7-2; D is possibly TRBD2 (5 bases). Germline CDR1 SGHTA, CDR2 FQGNSA. The germline V and J ends were trimmed by 5 bases and 4 bases, with 10 bases remaining between them. The CDR3 runs to 13 residues. The CDR3 region is CASSQRRADTQYF. The DNA of the CDR3 is TGTGCCAGCAGCCAAAGGCGGGCAGATACGCAGTATTTT.